Detailed here is one T cell receptor beta chain. The target antigen is unknown. With a much larger clone just one base away, this may be a read error. RNA transcripts served as the template for amplifying TCR beta CDR3 regions. During a first-round RT-PCR of the TCR CDR3, the HTBI primer set was used. Using its own MiXCR run on the multiplex PCR reads, TCRdb lists one record per CDR3 protein. The sample records 650,000 to 800,000 distinct CDR3 sequences, just under 45% being singletons. V dropped 4 bases and J dropped 3 bases, with 13 bases sitting between them. The CDR3 totals 13 residues. Per germline, CDR1 DFQATT and CDR2 SNEGSKA (reference sequence). Exclusions: uncontrolled infection, other autoimmune disease, pregnancy, lactation. The data were taken from a study of T cells in Graves' hyperthyroidism and ophthalmopathy. General study findings and limits: Blood also showed most of the thyroid clonotypes that were expanded above 0.001.

The receptor's source is an adult man with Graves' disease, either hyperthyroidism or ophthalmopathy (not recorded which). This chain connects TRBV20-1 to TRBJ2-7; the D is unclear. Sample: peripheral blood or thyroid tissue (not recorded which). This chain's CDR3 is CSAKSGSLYEQYF. Here the CDR3 DNA reads TGCAGTGCTAAATCCGGGTCACTCTACGAGCAGTACTTC.